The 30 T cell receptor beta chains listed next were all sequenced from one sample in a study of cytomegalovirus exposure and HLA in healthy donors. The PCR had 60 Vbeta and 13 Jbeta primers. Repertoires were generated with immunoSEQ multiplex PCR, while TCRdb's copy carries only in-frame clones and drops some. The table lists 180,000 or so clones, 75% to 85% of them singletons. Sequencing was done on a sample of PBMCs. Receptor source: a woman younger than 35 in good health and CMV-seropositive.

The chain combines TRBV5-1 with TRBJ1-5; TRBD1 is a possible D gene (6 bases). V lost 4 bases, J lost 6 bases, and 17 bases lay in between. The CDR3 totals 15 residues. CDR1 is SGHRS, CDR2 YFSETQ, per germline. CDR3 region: CASSAGGLRSQPQHF. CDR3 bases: TGCGCCAGCAGCGCGGGGGGGCTTCGAAGTCAGCCCCAGCATTTT.

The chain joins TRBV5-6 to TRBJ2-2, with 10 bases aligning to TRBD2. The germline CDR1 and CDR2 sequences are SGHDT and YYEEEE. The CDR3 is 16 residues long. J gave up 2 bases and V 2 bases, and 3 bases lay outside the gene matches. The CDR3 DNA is TGTGCCAGCAGCTTAGCTAGCGGGGGAAACACCGGGGAGCTGTTTTTT. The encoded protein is CASSLASGGNTGELFF.

The CDR3 spells CATSRRTGVTYGYTF. The CDR3 DNA sequence: TGTGCCACCAGCAGAAGGACAGGGGTTACCTATGGCTACACCTTC. V and J are TRBV15 and TRBJ1-2; TRBD1 agrees at 9 bases. The CDR3 extends over 15 amino acids. Losses at the gene ends were 2 bases for V and 4 bases for J; bases not matched to a gene: 5. CDR1 is LNHNV, CDR2 YYDKDF, per germline (reference sequence).

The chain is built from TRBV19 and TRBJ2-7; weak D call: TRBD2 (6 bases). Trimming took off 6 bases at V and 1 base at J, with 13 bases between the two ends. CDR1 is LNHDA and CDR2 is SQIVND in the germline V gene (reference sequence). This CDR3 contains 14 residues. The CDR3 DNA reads TGTGCCAGTAGACCGACGCGGGGTTCCTACGAGCAGTACTTC. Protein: CASRPTRGSYEQYF.

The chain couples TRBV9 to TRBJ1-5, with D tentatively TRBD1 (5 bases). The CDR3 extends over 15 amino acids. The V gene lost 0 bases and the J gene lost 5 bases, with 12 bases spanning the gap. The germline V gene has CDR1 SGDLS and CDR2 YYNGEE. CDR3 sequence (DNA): TGTGCCAGCAGCGTAGATGGGGACTCCGATCAGCCCCAGCATTTT. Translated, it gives CASSVDGDSDQPQHF.

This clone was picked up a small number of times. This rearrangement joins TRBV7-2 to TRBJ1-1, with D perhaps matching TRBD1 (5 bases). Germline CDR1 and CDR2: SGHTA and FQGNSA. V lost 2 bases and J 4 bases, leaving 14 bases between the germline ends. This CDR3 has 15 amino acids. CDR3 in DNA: TGTGCCAGCAGCTTATCGAGGAGGGGAGGCACTGAAGCTTTCTTT. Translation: CASSLSRRGGTEAFF.

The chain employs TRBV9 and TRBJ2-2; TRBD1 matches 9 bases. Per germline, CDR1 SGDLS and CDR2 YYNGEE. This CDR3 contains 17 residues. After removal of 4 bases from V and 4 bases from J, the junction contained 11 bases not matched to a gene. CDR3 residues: CASSPRDRASFTGELFF. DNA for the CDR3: TGTGCCAGCAGCCCCCGGGACAGGGCGTCATTCACCGGGGAGCTGTTTTTT. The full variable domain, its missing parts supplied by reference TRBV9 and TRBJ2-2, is DSGVTQTPKHLITATGQRVTLRCSPRSGDLSVYWYQQSLDQGLQFLIQYYNGEERAKGNILERFSAQQFPDLHSELNLSSLELGDSALYFCASSPRDRASFTGELFFGEGSRLTVL.

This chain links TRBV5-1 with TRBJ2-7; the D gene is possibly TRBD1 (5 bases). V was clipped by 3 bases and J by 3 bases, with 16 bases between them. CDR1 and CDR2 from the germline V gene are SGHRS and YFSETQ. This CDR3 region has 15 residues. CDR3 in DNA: TGCGCCAGCAGCTCAACCGGACAATCGTTCTACGAGCAGTACTTC. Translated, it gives CASSSTGQSFYEQYF.

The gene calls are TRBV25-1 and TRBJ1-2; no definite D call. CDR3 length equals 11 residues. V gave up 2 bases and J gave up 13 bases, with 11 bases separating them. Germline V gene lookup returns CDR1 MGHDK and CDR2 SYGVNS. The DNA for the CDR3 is TGTGCCAGCAGTGAAGCGGGAGACATCACCTTC. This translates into CASSEAGDITF.

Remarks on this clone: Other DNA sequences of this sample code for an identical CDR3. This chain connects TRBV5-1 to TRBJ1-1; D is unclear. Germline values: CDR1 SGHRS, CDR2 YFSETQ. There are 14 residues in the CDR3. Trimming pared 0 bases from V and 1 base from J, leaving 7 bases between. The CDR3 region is CASSLDRPNTEAFF. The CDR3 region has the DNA TGCGCCAGCAGCTTGGATCGTCCGAACACTGAAGCTTTCTTT.

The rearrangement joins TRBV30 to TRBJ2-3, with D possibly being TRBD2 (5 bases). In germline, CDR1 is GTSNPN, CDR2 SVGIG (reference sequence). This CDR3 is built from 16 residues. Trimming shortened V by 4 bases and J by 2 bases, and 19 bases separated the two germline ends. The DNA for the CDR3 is TGTGCCTGGAAAGGGAGTCTCTCCTTCTTCACAGATACGCAGTATTTT. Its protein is CAWKGSLSFFTDTQYF.

The CDR3 DNA follows: TGTGCCAGTAGTATCCCCGGCAGGAACACCTACGAGCAGTACTTC. The encoded protein is CASSIPGRNTYEQYF. This chain joins TRBV19 and TRBJ2-7; D is undetermined. Germline-derived CDR1 and CDR2 are LNHDA and SQIVND (reference sequence). Trimming took off 3 bases at V and 2 bases at J, with 14 bases between the two ends. This CDR3 is 15 amino acids long.

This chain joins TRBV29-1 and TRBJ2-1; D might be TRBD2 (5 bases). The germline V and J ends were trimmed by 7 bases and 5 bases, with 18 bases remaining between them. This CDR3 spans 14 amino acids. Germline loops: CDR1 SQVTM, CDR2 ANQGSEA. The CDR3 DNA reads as TGCAGCGGGGGTCGGGCGGGCCGGAACAATGAGCAGTTCTTC. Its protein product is CSGGRAGRNNEQFF.

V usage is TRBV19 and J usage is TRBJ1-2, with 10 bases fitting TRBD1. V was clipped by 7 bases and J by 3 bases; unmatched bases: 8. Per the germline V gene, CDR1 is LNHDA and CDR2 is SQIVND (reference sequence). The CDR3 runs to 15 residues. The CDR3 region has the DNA TGTGCCAGTACCAGTACGGGACAGGGGTACTATGGCTACACCTTC. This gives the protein CASTSTGQGYYGYTF.

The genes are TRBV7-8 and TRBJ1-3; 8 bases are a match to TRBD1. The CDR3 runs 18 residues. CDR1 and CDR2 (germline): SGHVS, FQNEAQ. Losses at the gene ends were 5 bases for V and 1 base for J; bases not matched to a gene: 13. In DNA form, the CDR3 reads TGTGCCAGCAGCGATCCCATAGGGACAGGAGATTCTGGAAACACCATATATTTT. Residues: CASSDPIGTGDSGNTIYF.

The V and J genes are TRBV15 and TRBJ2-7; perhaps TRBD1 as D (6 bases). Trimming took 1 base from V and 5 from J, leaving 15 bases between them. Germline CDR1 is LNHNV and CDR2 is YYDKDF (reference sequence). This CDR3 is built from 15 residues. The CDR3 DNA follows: TGTGCCACCAGCAGAGGGGGAGCAGGGGCGGACGAGCAGTACTTC. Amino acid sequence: CATSRGGAGADEQYF.

CDR3 residues: CASSLRPGGWDEQYF. Here the CDR3 DNA reads TGTGCCAGCAGTCTCCGGCCTGGGGGCTGGGACGAGCAGTACTTC. This chain joins TRBV7-3 and TRBJ2-7; a possible D gene is TRBD1 (6 bases). Germline-derived CDR1 and CDR2 are SGHTA and FQGTGA. V was pared by 6 bases and J by 5 bases, with 20 bases between. The CDR3 extends over 15 amino acids.

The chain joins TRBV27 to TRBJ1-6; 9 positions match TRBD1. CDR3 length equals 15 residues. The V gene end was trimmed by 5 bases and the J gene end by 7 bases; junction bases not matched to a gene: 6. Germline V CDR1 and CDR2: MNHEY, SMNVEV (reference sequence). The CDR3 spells CASSALGQGNSPLHF. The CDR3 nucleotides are TGTGCCAGCAGTGCCTTAGGACAGGGGAATTCACCCCTCCACTTT.

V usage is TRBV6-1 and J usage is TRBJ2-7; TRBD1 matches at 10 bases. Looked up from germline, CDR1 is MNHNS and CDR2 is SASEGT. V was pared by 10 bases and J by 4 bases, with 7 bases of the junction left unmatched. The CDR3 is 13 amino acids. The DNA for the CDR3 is TGTGCCACCGACAGGGGGCTTTCGTACGAGCAGTACTTC. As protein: CATDRGLSYEQYF.

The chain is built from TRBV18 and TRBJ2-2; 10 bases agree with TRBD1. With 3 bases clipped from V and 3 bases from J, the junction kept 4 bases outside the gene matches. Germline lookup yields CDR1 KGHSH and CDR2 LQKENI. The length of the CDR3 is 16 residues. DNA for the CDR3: TGTGCCAGCTCACCTCGCGGACAGGGGGACACCGGGGAGCTGTTTTTT. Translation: CASSPRGQGDTGELFF.

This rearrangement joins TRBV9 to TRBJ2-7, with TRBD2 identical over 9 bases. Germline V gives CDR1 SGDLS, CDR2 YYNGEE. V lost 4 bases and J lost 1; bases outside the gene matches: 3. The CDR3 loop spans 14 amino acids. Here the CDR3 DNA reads TGTGCCAGCAGCCCGGGACTAGCTTCCTACGAGCAGTACTTC. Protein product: CASSPGLASYEQYF.

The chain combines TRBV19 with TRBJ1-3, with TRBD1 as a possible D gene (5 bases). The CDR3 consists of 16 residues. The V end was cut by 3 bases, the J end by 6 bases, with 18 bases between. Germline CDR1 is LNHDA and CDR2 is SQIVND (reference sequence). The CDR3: CASSIGTQGRINTIYF. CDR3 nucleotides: TGTGCCAGTAGTATCGGGACCCAAGGGAGGATAAACACCATATATTTT.

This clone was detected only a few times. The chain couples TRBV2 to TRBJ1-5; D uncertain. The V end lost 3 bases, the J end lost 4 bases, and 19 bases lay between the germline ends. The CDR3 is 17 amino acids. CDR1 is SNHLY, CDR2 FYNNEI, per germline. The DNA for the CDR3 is TGTGCCAGCAGTGATTCACTGACCCACTCCAGGAATCAGCCCCAGCATTTT. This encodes CASSDSLTHSRNQPQHF.

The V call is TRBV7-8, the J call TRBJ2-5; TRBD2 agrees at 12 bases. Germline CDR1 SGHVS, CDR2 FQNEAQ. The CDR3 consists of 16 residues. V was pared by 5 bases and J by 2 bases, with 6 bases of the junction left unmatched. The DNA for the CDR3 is TGTGCCAGCAGCGACCAGACTAGCGGGGGACAAGAGACCCAGTACTTC. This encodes CASSDQTSGGQETQYF.

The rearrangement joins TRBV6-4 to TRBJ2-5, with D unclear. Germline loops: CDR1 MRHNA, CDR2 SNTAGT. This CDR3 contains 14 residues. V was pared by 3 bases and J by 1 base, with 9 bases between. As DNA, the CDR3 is TGTGCCAGCAGTGAGTTTAGTCGCCAAGAGACCCAGTACTTC. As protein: CASSEFSRQETQYF.

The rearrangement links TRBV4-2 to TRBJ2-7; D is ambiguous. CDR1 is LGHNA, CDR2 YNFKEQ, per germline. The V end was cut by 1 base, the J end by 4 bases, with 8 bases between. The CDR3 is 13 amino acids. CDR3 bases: TGTGCCAGCAGCCAAGTAGCAAGATACGAGCAGTACTTC. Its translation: CASSQVARYEQYF.

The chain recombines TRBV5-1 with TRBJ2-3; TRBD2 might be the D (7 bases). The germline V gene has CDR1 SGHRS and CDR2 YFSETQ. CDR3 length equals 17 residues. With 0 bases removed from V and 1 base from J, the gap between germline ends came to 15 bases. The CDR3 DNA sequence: TGCGCCAGCAGCTTGGTCGGTGGGGGGGGCGGCACAGATACGCAGTATTTT. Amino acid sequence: CASSLVGGGGGTDTQYF.

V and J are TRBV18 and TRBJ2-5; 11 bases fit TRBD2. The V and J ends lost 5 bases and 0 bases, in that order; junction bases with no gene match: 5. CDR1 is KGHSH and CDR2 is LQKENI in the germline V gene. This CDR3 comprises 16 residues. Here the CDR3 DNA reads TGTGCCAGCTCATCACGACTAGCGGGGAACCAAGAGACCCAGTACTTC. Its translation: CASSSRLAGNQETQYF.

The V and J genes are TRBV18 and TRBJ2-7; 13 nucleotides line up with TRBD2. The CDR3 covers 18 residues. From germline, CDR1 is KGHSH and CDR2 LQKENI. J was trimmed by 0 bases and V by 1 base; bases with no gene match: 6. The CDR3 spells CASSPRTSGGVTSYEQYF. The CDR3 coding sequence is TGTGCCAGCTCACCACGGACTAGCGGGGGTGTCACCTCCTACGAGCAGTACTTC.

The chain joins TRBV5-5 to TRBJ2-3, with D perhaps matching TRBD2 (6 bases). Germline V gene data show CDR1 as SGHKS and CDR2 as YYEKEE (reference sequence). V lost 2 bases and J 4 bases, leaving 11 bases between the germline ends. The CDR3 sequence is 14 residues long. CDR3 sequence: CASSFGEDPDTQYF. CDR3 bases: TGTGCCAGCAGCTTTGGGGAGGACCCAGATACGCAGTATTTT.